The 20 T cell receptor beta chains below were found in one sample sequenced in a study of vaccination and CD4 T cells after COVID-19. No antigens are known for them. The Oncomine TCR Beta short-read assay was applied to DNA of cultured CD4+ T cells. In TCRdb, the PCR reads were re-called with MiXCR into one record per CDR3 protein. The sample carries approximately 18,000 distinct CDR3 sequences, 56% recorded once. This sample's treatment: roughly 10-day PBMC culture with coronavirus spike peptide pools or control peptides (ViraFEST assay). Sequencing used CD4+ T cells from blood, cultured in vitro. Source of these receptors: a human donor who had recovered from COVID-19.

The V call is TRBV7-2, the J call TRBJ2-1; 8 positions match TRBD2. The ends lost 1 base at V and 5 bases at J; junction bases unmatched: 4. The germline V gene encodes CDR1 SGHTA and CDR2 FQGNSA. The CDR3 spans 15 residues. The CDR3 DNA is TGTGCCAGCAGCTTAGTCCCAGCGGGAGACAATGAGCAGTTCTTC. Protein: CASSLVPAGDNEQFF.

This clonotype was seen a few times. The chain is built from TRBV7-9 and TRBJ1-2; D gene uncertain. CDR1 is SEHNR, CDR2 FQNEAQ, per germline (reference sequence). CDR3 size: 13 residues. V dropped 4 bases and J dropped 7 bases, with 13 bases sitting between them. The CDR3, as DNA: TGTGCCAGCAGCTGGAACGACAACGGTGGCTACACCTTC. This sequence encodes CASSWNDNGGYTF. Combining the CDR3 with reference TRBV7-9 and TRBJ1-2 gives the whole variable domain DTGVSQNPRHKITKRGQNVTFRCDPISEHNRLYWYRQTLGQGPEFLTYFQNEAQLEKSRLLSDRFSAERPKGSFSTLEIQRTEQGDSAMYLCASSWNDNGGYTFGSGTRLTVV.

V is TRBV30 and J is TRBJ2-7, with 8 bases identical to TRBD1. Trimming cost V 4 bases and J 4 bases; bases outside gene matches: 6. Germline CDR1 is GTSNPN and CDR2 is SVGIG (reference sequence). CDR3 length: 13 amino acids. In DNA, the CDR3 is TGTGCCTGGAACAGGGGGACAAATTACGAGCAGTACTTC. This gives the protein CAWNRGTNYEQYF.

This clonotype was detected a few times. The J gene is TRBJ1-2, the V gene TRBV10-3; maybe TRBD1 (5 bases). Germline-derived CDR1 and CDR2 are ENHRY and SYGVKD. V dropped 2 bases and J dropped 7 bases, with 5 bases sitting between them. The length of the CDR3 is 11 residues. DNA of the CDR3: TGTGCCATCAGTGAGGGGGCTGGCTACACCTTC. It encodes CAISEGAGYTF.

V usage is TRBV6-5 and J usage is TRBJ2-5, with TRBD2 matching over 10 bases. V shed 2 bases, J shed 6 bases, and the junction held 12 bases outside the gene matches. The CDR3 length is 17 residues. The germline V gene has CDR1 MNHEY and CDR2 SVGAGI. This CDR3 is CASSYVGGSGRTKTQYF. The DNA of the CDR3 is TGTGCCAGCAGTTACGTTGGGGGTAGCGGGAGGACAAAGACCCAGTACTTC.

This chain uses TRBV19 with TRBJ2-4; perhaps TRBD1 as D (5 bases). The CDR3 covers 11 residues. Trimming left V 8 bases short and J 6 bases short, with 8 bases between. Germline V CDR1 and CDR2: LNHDA, SQIVND (reference sequence). CDR3 DNA: TGTGCCAGTGAGGACACAAACATTCAGTACTTC. Amino acid sequence: CASEDTNIQYF.

V and J are TRBV12-3 or TRBV12-4 and TRBJ2-2, with D possibly TRBD2 on 5 matching bases. Trimming pared 3 bases from V and 9 bases from J, leaving 17 bases between. The CDR3 loop spans 15 amino acids. Here the CDR3 reads CASSLGRSVPWELFF. Written as DNA, the CDR3 is TGTGCCAGCAGTTTGGGGAGATCCGTACCGTGGGAGCTGTTTTTT.

The V call is TRBV3-1, the J call TRBJ1-1; D call uncertain. CDR3 length equals 13 residues. The germline V and J ends were trimmed by 8 bases and 4 bases, with 14 bases remaining between them. In germline, CDR1 is LGHDT, CDR2 YNNKEL (reference sequence). The CDR3 protein is CASGPRRSTEAFF. In nucleotides, the CDR3 is TGTGCCAGCGGCCCAAGGAGGAGCACTGAAGCTTTCTTT.

The V call is TRBV7-3, the J call TRBJ2-1; 7 nucleotides align to TRBD1. Germline CDR1 is SGHTA and CDR2 is FQGTGA. The CDR3 totals 17 residues. Germline trimming cut 4 bases from V and 8 bases from J; bases unmatched to any gene: 17. The CDR3 nucleotides are TGTGCCAGCAGCTCCGGTACAGGGGTGATGGGTGTGGATGAGCAGTTCTTC. It codes for CASSSGTGVMGVDEQFF.

In its sample, this clonotype was seen a few times. The chain employs TRBV15 and TRBJ1-2; 8 nucleotides align to TRBD1. Germline CDR1 reads LNHNV; CDR2 reads YYDKDF (reference sequence). CDR3 size: 14 residues. The V gene end was trimmed by 7 bases and the J gene end by 3 bases; junction bases not matched to a gene: 7. The CDR3 protein is CATNQGQGDYGYTF. In DNA form, the CDR3 reads TGTGCCACCAACCAAGGACAGGGTGACTATGGCTACACCTTC.

In nucleotides, the CDR3 is TGTGCCAGCAGTTGGCTGGGGACAGGGGGCTACAATGAGCAGTTCTTC. Its translation is CASSWLGTGGYNEQFF. The chain links TRBV12-3 or TRBV12-4 to TRBJ2-1; 11 bases agree with TRBD1. The CDR3 sequence is 16 residues long. V shed 4 bases, J shed 3 bases, and the junction held 5 bases outside the gene matches.

This chain links TRBV7-3 with TRBJ2-1; 8 bases agree with TRBD1. TRBJ2-7 matches the DNA end more closely, so the J call is doubtful. The CDR3 totals 12 residues. The germline V gene has CDR1 SGHTA and CDR2 FQGTGA. The CDR3, as DNA: TGTGCCAGCAGCCACAGGGGGAACGAGCAGTACTTC. Its protein product is CASSHRGNEQYF.

This clonotype was recorded only once. The V and J genes are TRBV4-2 and TRBJ2-7, with 11 positions matching TRBD2. The CDR3 totals 15 residues. Per the germline V gene, CDR1 is LGHNA and CDR2 is YNFKEQ. The ends lost 4 bases at V and 5 bases at J; junction bases unmatched: 7. The CDR3 region has the DNA TGTGCCAGCAGCCCTGGGAGTAGCGGGAGGGACGAGCAGTACTTC. Its translation: CASSPGSSGRDEQYF.

This clonotype has more than one count but fewer than ten. The chain couples TRBV7-3 to TRBJ2-7; TRBD2 matches 7 bases. The CDR3 has 13 residues. Trimming at V came to 4 bases and at J to 12 bases, leaving 12 bases not matched to a gene. Germline CDR1 is SGHTA and CDR2 is FQGTGA. The CDR3 region has the DNA TGTGCCAGCAGCTCCTCTGAGGCGGGAGAATTGTACTTC. It translates to CASSSSEAGELYF.

This chain uses TRBV20-1 with TRBJ2-2; 12 bases line up with TRBD2. Per the germline V gene, CDR1 is DFQATT and CDR2 is SNEGSKA (reference sequence). Trimming cost V 5 bases and J 6 bases; bases outside gene matches: 4. The CDR3 is 14 amino acids. The CDR3 is CSAVGLAGPGELFF. Here the CDR3 DNA reads TGCAGTGCTGTGGGACTAGCGGGCCCCGGGGAGCTGTTTTTT.

The V gene is TRBV6-1, the J gene TRBJ1-5, with TRBD1 matching over 7 bases. CDR3 length: 15 amino acids. CDR1 MNHNS and CDR2 SASEGT come from the germline V gene. After removal of 8 bases from V and 1 base from J, the junction contained 8 bases not matched to a gene. The CDR3 DNA reads TGTGCCAGCGGGACAGACCCCAACAGCAATCAGCCCCAGCATTTT. This translates into CASGTDPNSNQPQHF.

This clonotype was counted only a few times. The CDR3 nucleotides read TGCAGTGCCTCCCGCCCGACAGGAACAGACGAGCAGTACTTC. This sequence encodes CSASRPTGTDEQYF. The chain joins TRBV20-1 to TRBJ2-7; D possibly corresponds to TRBD1 (6 bases). Germline assignment: CDR1 DFQATT and CDR2 SNEGSKA (reference sequence). CDR3 length: 14 residues. V gave up 6 bases and J gave up 5 bases, with 20 bases separating them.

A few counts support this clonotype. The chain uses TRBV24-1 and TRBJ1-1; D gene uncertain. V dropped 9 bases and J dropped 5 bases, with 15 bases sitting between them. Germline V gene sequence: CDR1 KGHDR, CDR2 SFDVKD. This CDR3 spans 13 amino acids. The chain's CDR3 is CATGDWSGTEAFF. The CDR3 DNA sequence: TGTGCCACCGGCGATTGGAGTGGAACTGAAGCTTTCTTT.

The genes are TRBV7-2 and TRBJ1-2; D possibly corresponds to TRBD1 (5 bases). Trimming shortened V by 5 bases and J by 8 bases, and 15 bases separated the two germline ends. This CDR3 spans 13 amino acids. Germline CDR1 SGHTA, CDR2 FQGNSA. The CDR3 bases are TGTGCCAGCAGCCTAGGGTTGGGGCGAGGCTACACCTTC. It yields the protein CASSLGLGRGYTF.

The rearrangement uses TRBV6-1 and TRBJ1-5, with D hard to call. V was clipped by 8 bases and J by 2 bases, with 4 bases between them. CDR3 length equals 11 residues. Germline V gene sequence: CDR1 MNHNS, CDR2 SASEGT. The CDR3 DNA follows: TGTGCCAGCGGGGGCAATCAGCCCCAGCATTTT. It codes for CASGGNQPQHF.